In this sample, the clone carrying this T cell receptor (beta chain) turned up a few times. Its antigen is not identified. Every donor contributed roughly 10 milliliters of peripheral blood by blood draw. The record originates from a study of blood T cells in healthy people across ages. Broader study findings: Observed TCR beta diversity per million T cells went down as age went up. This fall followed a roughly linear course with age.

With a J-beta primer mix and a sample-barcoded 5' primer, a second PCR ran about 6 to 11 cycles. Each CDR3 protein gets one entry after TCRdb re-called the 5' RACE reads with MiXCR. The sample records about 1.8 million distinct CDR3 sequences, approximately 50% being singletons. The sequence was collected from a woman in her thirties or forties in good health. The sample consisted of blood.

CDR3 coding DNA: TGCAGCGTTGTGATCAGCGGGGTCACCTACGAGCAGTACTTC. Protein: CSVVISGVTYEQYF. The V and J genes are TRBV29-1 and TRBJ2-7; 7 positions agree with TRBD2. V dropped 4 bases and J dropped 2; count of bases not matched to a gene: 8. The CDR3 covers 14 residues. Germline lookup yields CDR1 SQVTM and CDR2 ANQGSEA.